This note documents a single TCR beta chain sequence. The ends lost 7 bases at V and 1 base at J; junction bases unmatched: 27. The CDR3 has 22 amino acids. The germline V gene encodes CDR1 GTSNPN and CDR2 SVGIG (reference sequence). This record comes from a study of shared clonotypes between healthy human individuals. Genomic DNA of each subset was evenly split across several immunoSEQ plates. Libraries were prepared by immunoSEQ multiplex PCR; TCRdb keeps only in-frame clonotypes and omits some of them. The table lists roughly 2.5 million clones, approximately 92% of them singletons. V is TRBV30 and J is TRBJ2-2, with 10 bases lining up with TRBD2. Sequences were obtained from naive CD4+ T cells sorted from blood. Regarding subset: CD45RA+ positively selected. The source of this sequence is a man younger than 35 in good health. CDR3 residues: CASPSWVPDLSGRRKNTGELFF. DNA for the CDR3: TGTGCCTCCCCCAGTTGGGTTCCCGACCTTAGCGGGAGGAGAAAGAACACCGGGGAGCTGTTTTTT.